The 10 T cell receptor beta chains given below trace back to one sample, sequenced in a study of cytomegalovirus exposure and HLA in healthy donors. Vbeta (60) and Jbeta (13) primers were used in the PCR. Clones were sequenced by immunoSEQ multiplex PCR, and TCRdb holds only the in-frame ones, with some missing. In the table there are 90,000 to 100,000 clones, more than 70% of which are singletons. The sequencing sample was made of PBMCs. The receptors derive from a man between 18 and 35 years old in good health and CMV-seronegative.

The V call is TRBV4-2, the J call TRBJ1-2, with TRBD1 as a possible D gene (6 bases). V lost 3 bases and J 8 bases, leaving 16 bases between the germline ends. Germline V gene data show CDR1 as LGHNA and CDR2 as YNFKEQ. The CDR3 length is 14 residues. The CDR3 loop is CASSQGGREEGYTF. CDR3 coding DNA: TGTGCCAGCAGCCAGGGGGGGCGAGAGGAAGGCTACACCTTC.

The chain uses TRBV4-2 and TRBJ2-3, with TRBD2 identical over 8 bases. The CDR3 is 16 amino acids. The germline CDR1 and CDR2 sequences are LGHNA and YNFKEQ. V was clipped by 6 bases and J by 3 bases; unmatched bases: 11. DNA for the CDR3: TGTGCCAGCAGTTCCGGGGGGGCGGTCCCGACAGATACGCAGTATTTT. Amino acids: CASSSGGAVPTDTQYF.

This clone showed up just a few times. The chain employs TRBV14 and TRBJ1-4, with D maybe TRBD1 (5 bases). Germline assignment: CDR1 SGHDN and CDR2 FVKESK. The CDR3 has 15 residues. The ends were cut back, 5 bases at V and 4 bases at J, with 14 bases in the middle. The CDR3 sequence is CASSVSRRDNEKLFF. The CDR3, as DNA: TGTGCCAGCAGCGTTTCGCGCAGGGATAATGAAAAACTGTTTTTT.

The chain has TRBV4-2 and TRBJ2-2; 9 bases agree with TRBD2. Germline V gene data show CDR1 as LGHNA and CDR2 as YNFKEQ. V lost 6 bases, J lost 5 bases, and 7 bases stayed unmatched. This CDR3 region has 15 residues. The CDR3 loop reads CASRIAGVGTGELFF. The CDR3 bases are TGTGCCAGCAGAATAGCGGGGGTGGGGACCGGGGAGCTGTTTTTT.

The rearrangement uses TRBV11-2 and TRBJ1-4; no clear D. Trimming stripped 1 base from V and 6 bases from J, with 9 bases between. CDR3 length equals 14 residues. In germline, CDR1 is SGHAT, CDR2 FQNNGV. The CDR3 nucleotides read TGTGCCAGCAGCTTAGTAACCGGGGATGAAAAACTGTTTTTT. Its protein is CASSLVTGDEKLFF.

V gene TRBV28 combines with J gene TRBJ1-4, with a tentative D call TRBD1 (6 bases). The length of the CDR3 is 13 residues. Germline V lookup: CDR1 MDHEN, CDR2 SYDVKM. V was trimmed by 9 bases and J by 5 bases, leaving 13 bases between them. DNA for the CDR3: TGTGCCAGTGGGGAACAGGGAAATGAAAAACTGTTTTTT. This codes for CASGEQGNEKLFF. The whole variable domain, remainder taken from reference TRBV28 and TRBJ1-4, is DVKVTQSSRYLVKRTGEKVFLECVQDMDHENMFWYRQDPGLGLRLIYFSYDVKMKEKGDIPEGYSVSREKKERFSLILESASTNQTSMYLCASGEQGNEKLFFGSGTQLSVL.

This clone turned up a few times. The V and J genes are TRBV5-3 and TRBJ1-2; 9 bases agree with TRBD1. TRBV5-3 qualifies as an ORF whose function is uncertain. The CDR3 has 15 residues. The V segment lost 7 bases and the J segment 2 bases; nucleotides outside the gene matches: 9. In nucleotides, the CDR3 is TGTGCCAGAGACTCCGGGGACAGGGCCAACTATGGCTACACCTTC. Amino acids: CARDSGDRANYGYTF.

This chain links TRBV12-1 with TRBJ2-7; TRBD1, the D gene given by the table, was not confirmed from the DNA. TRBV12-1 is described as a pseudogene. CDR3 length equals 15 residues. The chain's CDR3 is CASSLRGHLRHEQYF. CDR3 sequence (DNA): TGTGCCAGCAGCCTCCGAGGACACCTTCGCCACGAGCAGTACTTC.

The chain links TRBV30 to TRBJ1-4; 8 nucleotides agree with TRBD1. Germline lookup yields CDR1 GTSNPN and CDR2 SVGIG (reference sequence). CDR3 length: 16 amino acids. The V gene end was trimmed by 1 base and the J gene end by 7 bases; junction bases not matched to a gene: 11. CDR3 amino acids: CAWSEEAGQAGEKLFF. CDR3 DNA sequence: TGTGCCTGGAGTGAGGAAGCGGGACAGGCGGGTGAAAAACTGTTTTTT. Combining the CDR3 with reference TRBV30 and TRBJ1-4 gives the whole variable domain SQTIHQWPATLVQPVGSPLSLECTVEGTSNPNLYWYRQAAGRGLQLLFYSVGIGQISSEVPQNLSASRPQDRQFILSSKKLLLSDSGFYLCAWSEEAGQAGEKLFFGSGTQLSVL.

V usage is TRBV6-1 and J usage is TRBJ2-5, with a weak D call TRBD2 (6 bases). V shed 4 bases and J shed 7 bases, with 10 bases lying between them. Germline CDR1 reads MNHNS; CDR2 reads SASEGT. The CDR3 is 12 residues long. CDR3 amino acids: CASSGPGGTQYF. Here the CDR3 DNA reads TGTGCCAGCAGTGGGCCCGGGGGGACCCAGTACTTC.